The T cell receptor (beta chain) described here comes from a study of blood T cell repertoires in COVID-19. Overall study context: Acute and convalescent COVID-19 specimens originated in the United States, Italy and Spain. PBMCs, B-cell-depleted T cells, or T cells provided the cDNA or gDNA that made up the material.

CDR3 length equals 13 residues. V trimming: 5 bases; J trimming: 0 bases; junction bases outside the gene matches: 3. The V gene's germline CDR1 is SQVTM and CDR2 ANQGSEA. With regard to this clone: Distinct nucleotide sequences in the sample also encode this CDR3.

Data came from immunoSEQ multiplex PCR; TCRdb stores just in-frame clones and leaves some out. This table holds 270,000 or so clones, roughly nine tenths found once. Material for sequencing was peripheral blood. The gene calls are TRBV29-1 and TRBJ1-2, with 7 bases matching TRBD1. The receptor was isolated from a man aged 35 to 55 with active or convalescent COVID-19. CDR3 sequence reads: CSVPGQTNYGYTF. The CDR3 coding sequence is TGCAGCGTTCCGGGACAGACTAACTATGGCTACACCTTC.